Each of the 25 T cell receptor beta chains below was sequenced from the same sample in a study of blood T cells in healthy people across ages. Primed by a sample-barcoded 5' primer and a J-beta primer mix, a second PCR proceeded for roughly 7 to 12 cycles. TCRdb reprocessed the 5' RACE reads via MiXCR and lists one record per CDR3 protein. The sample holds some 1.4 million distinct CDR3 sequences, roughly 45% seen once. Sequenced material: blood. These receptors originate from a woman younger than 35 in good health.

The genes are TRBV6-5 and TRBJ1-4; possible D gene TRBD1, 5 bases. Germline V lookup: CDR1 MNHEY, CDR2 SVGAGI. The CDR3 consists of 14 residues. Trimming left V 5 bases short and J 8 bases short, with 15 bases between. The CDR3 bases are TGTGCCAGCAGTCCATATTTGGGGGGAGAAAAACTGTTTTTT. Its translation is CASSPYLGGEKLFF.

This clonotype was counted a few times. The DNA of the CDR3 is TGTGCCAGCAGTCCCACGGGAGGGAACACTGAAGCTTTCTTT. Translating gives CASSPTGGNTEAFF. This chain links TRBV6-6 with TRBJ1-1; D is unclear. The CDR3 length is 14 residues. Germline V gene data show CDR1 as MNHNY and CDR2 as SVGAGI (reference sequence). The germline V and J ends were trimmed by 5 bases and 1 base, with 11 bases remaining between them.

The CDR3 is CASSTSTKHTDEQYF. In nucleotides, the CDR3 is TGTGCCAGCAGCACCTCCACAAAACATACGGACGAGCAGTACTTC. V usage is TRBV21-1 and J usage is TRBJ2-5; the tabulated D call, TRBD2, remains unverified against the DNA. TRBJ2-7 explains the end of the DNA better; the J call may be wrong. TRBV21-1 corresponds to a pseudogene. There are 15 residues in the CDR3.

This clonotype was counted many times. J is TRBJ1-1 and V is TRBV3-1; D remains unclear. The CDR3 spans 14 residues. V dropped 1 base and J dropped 1 base, with 7 bases sitting between them. Germline CDR1 is LGHDT and CDR2 is YNNKEL (reference sequence). The CDR3 DNA sequence: TGTGCCAGCAGCCAAGTTAGCGGGAACACTGAAGCTTTCTTT. Translating gives CASSQVSGNTEAFF.

This clonotype has just a few counts. The chain recombines TRBV10-3 with TRBJ1-3; TRBD1 aligns across 7 bases. CDR3 size: 15 residues. Germline assignment: CDR1 ENHRY and CDR2 SYGVKD. Trimming at V came to 5 bases and at J to 0 bases, leaving 4 bases not matched to a gene. The CDR3 sequence: CAISMGQSSGNTIYF. CDR3 nucleotide sequence: TGTGCCATCAGTATGGGACAGTCCTCTGGAAACACCATATATTTT.

Here the CDR3 reads CASSLGTGPISYRYF. The CDR3 nucleotides are TGTGCCAGCAGTTTGGGAACCGGGCCCATTTCCTATCGGTACTTC. This chain connects TRBV28 to TRBJ2-7; D ambiguous. V gave up 3 bases and J gave up 12 bases, with 24 bases separating them. The CDR3 has 15 residues. CDR1 is MDHEN, CDR2 SYDVKM, per germline.

The V and J genes are TRBV2 and TRBJ2-1; D remains ambiguous. The CDR3 is made up of 13 amino acids. Germline V gene sequence: CDR1 SNHLY, CDR2 FYNNEI. V was clipped by 7 bases and J by 7 bases, with 14 bases between them. The CDR3 region has the DNA TGTGCCAGCAAGCGTGGAATGGGGAATGAGCAGTTCTTC. This gives the protein CASKRGMGNEQFF.

This sequence joins TRBV27 and TRBJ2-5, with D possibly being TRBD2 (6 bases). Germline values: CDR1 MNHEY, CDR2 SMNVEV (reference sequence). Trimming removed 8 bases at V and 11 bases at J, with 18 bases between. CDR3 length equals 12 residues. In DNA form, the CDR3 reads TGTGCCAGCCGGGACTGGAAGAATGAGCAGTACTTC. This gives the protein CASRDWKNEQYF.

This rearrangement joins TRBV20-1 to TRBJ2-1, with TRBD1 matching over 10 bases. The trim removed 2 bases at V and 9 bases at J, leaving 10 bases unmatched. The germline V gene encodes CDR1 DFQATT and CDR2 SNEGSKA (reference sequence). The CDR3 contains 15 residues. Written as DNA, the CDR3 is TGCAGTGCTAGAAATTCCGGGACAGGGGCCACTGAGCAGTTCTTC. It codes for CSARNSGTGATEQFF.

With respect to this clonotype: A junction boundary mismatches the germline segment, possibly from a read error. The chain carries TRBV6-5 and TRBJ1-2, with unresolved D. The CDR3 contains 11 residues. Germline-derived CDR1 and CDR2 are MNHEY and SVGAGI. The CDR3 reads CASGYNYGCTF. CDR3 nucleotides: TGTGCCAGCGGGTATAACTATGGCTGCACCTTC.

This clonotype was observed many times. This chain uses TRBV29-1 with TRBJ1-2; D may be TRBD1 (5 bases). CDR1 and CDR2 from the germline V gene are SQVTM and ANQGSEA. V lost 4 bases and J 6 bases, leaving 9 bases between the germline ends. The CDR3 covers 11 residues. The CDR3 reads CSVGGTNGYTF. The DNA of the CDR3 is TGCAGCGTTGGAGGGACTAATGGCTACACCTTC.

This clonotype was seen a handful of times. CDR3 sequence (DNA): TGTGCCAGCAGCTCTTCCACGGGGCTAGCGAGCGACGAGCAGTACTTC. Translating it yields CASSSSTGLASDEQYF. The V and J genes are TRBV9 and TRBJ2-7; D possibly corresponds to TRBD2 (6 bases). CDR3 length equals 16 residues. V lost 4 bases, J lost 5 bases, and 22 bases lay in between. Germline V CDR1 and CDR2: SGDLS, YYNGEE.

Notes on this clonotype: A read error may account for a junction end that differs from germline. The genes are TRBV4-1 and TRBJ1-2, with D uncertain. Germline V gives CDR1 MGHRA, CDR2 YSYEKL. This CDR3 spans 12 amino acids. CDR3 residues: CANSQDSYGYTF. The CDR3, as DNA: TGCGCCAACAGCCAAGATTCGTATGGCTACACCTTC.

This clonotype came up a few times. The chain recombines TRBV29-1 with TRBJ2-7; 11 bases match TRBD2. The CDR3 spans 14 residues. V gave up 4 bases and J gave up 5 bases; unmatched junction bases: 7. The germline V gene has CDR1 SQVTM and CDR2 ANQGSEA. This CDR3 reads CSVGTSGRLHEQYF. The CDR3 coding sequence is TGCAGCGTTGGGACTAGCGGGCGACTCCACGAGCAGTACTTC.

Only a few counts were recorded for this clonotype. The CDR3: CSVGRQTTNEKLFF. The CDR3 DNA reads TGCAGCGTTGGCCGACAGACAACTAATGAAAAACTGTTTTTT. This rearrangement joins TRBV29-1 to TRBJ1-4, with D possibly being TRBD1 (5 bases). Germline CDR1 SQVTM, CDR2 ANQGSEA. Trimming stripped 4 bases from V and 0 bases from J, with 9 bases between. This CDR3 spans 14 amino acids. The full variable domain, its missing parts supplied by reference TRBV29-1 and TRBJ1-4, is SAVISQKPSRDICQRGTSLTIQCQVDSQVTMMFWYRQQPGQSLTLIATANQGSEATYESGFVIDKFPISRPNLTFSTLTVSNMSPEDSSIYLCSVGRQTTNEKLFFGSGTQLSVL.

Comments on this clonotype: Because the CDR3's place on the DNA is in doubt, the DNA is left out and the CDR3 is given as listed by TCRdb. V is TRBV21-1 and J is TRBJ2-7; the table names TRBD1, a call not compared with the DNA. TRBV21-1 is a listed pseudogene. The CDR3 has 16 amino acids, counting both end residues. The CDR3 loop is CASSKVFFGGGNEQYF.

The gene calls are TRBV3-1 and TRBJ2-1, with a weak D call TRBD2 (5 bases). Germline V gene data show CDR1 as LGHDT and CDR2 as YNNKEL (reference sequence). Trimming took 0 bases from V and 6 from J, leaving 12 bases between them. The CDR3 consists of 15 residues. CDR3 DNA sequence: TGTGCCAGCAGCCAAGAGCGGGCTCGGTCCAATGAGCAGTTCTTC. This encodes CASSQERARSNEQFF.

V usage is TRBV27 and J usage is TRBJ2-4, with TRBD1 identical over 7 bases. Judging by the DNA end, TRBJ2-7 fits better; the J call may be wrong. The length of the CDR3 is 15 residues. In germline, CDR1 is MNHEY, CDR2 SMNVEV (reference sequence). CDR3 nucleotide sequence: TGTGCCAGCAGTTTATCCGGGACAGAGACATACGAGCAGTACTTC. Residues: CASSLSGTETYEQYF.

This clonotype showed up just a few times. The V call is TRBV29-1, the J call TRBJ1-4, with D perhaps matching TRBD1 (6 bases). Germline CDR1 SQVTM, CDR2 ANQGSEA. V lost 5 bases and J 3 bases, leaving 16 bases between the germline ends. The CDR3 is made up of 15 amino acids. In nucleotides, the CDR3 is TGCAGCGTTATCGAGGGGGGCAGCTCTAATGAAAAACTGTTTTTT. Its protein is CSVIEGGSSNEKLFF.

The chain couples TRBV10-2 to TRBJ2-4; unclear D gene. The J call may not be correct, given that the DNA end is closer to TRBJ2-7. The CDR3 has 14 residues. Germline V CDR1 and CDR2: WSHSY, SAAADI. CDR3 loop: CASSGFESWGEQYF. Written as DNA, the CDR3 is TGCGCCAGCAGTGGGTTCGAAAGTTGGGGCGAGCAGTACTTC.

The V gene is TRBV10-2, the J gene TRBJ2-7, with 10 nucleotides matching TRBD2. The DNA end lines up better with TRBJ2-5; the J call may be wrong. The CDR3 sequence is 15 residues long. Looked up from germline, CDR1 is WSHSY and CDR2 is SAAADI. The chain's CDR3 is CASRPSGGVPETQYF. The CDR3 DNA is TGCGCCAGCAGACCAAGCGGGGGGGTCCCGGAGACCCAGTACTTC.

V and J are TRBV4-1 and TRBJ2-3; 9 nucleotides line up with TRBD2. CDR1 and CDR2 from the germline V gene are MGHRA and YSYEKL. Trimming cost V 0 bases and J 5 bases; bases outside gene matches: 6. The CDR3 has 16 residues. The CDR3 DNA is TGCGCCAGCAGCCAAGAAGGGACTAGCCGTCTAGATACGCAGTATTTT. Translation: CASSQEGTSRLDTQYF.

This clonotype has just a few counts. The rearrangement uses TRBV5-1 and TRBJ2-5; D not certain. The V and J ends lost 6 bases and 3 bases respectively, with 9 bases between them. Germline V gene data show CDR1 as SGHRS and CDR2 as YFSETQ. CDR3 length equals 12 residues. The CDR3 DNA follows: TGCGCCAGCACCCAATCAGAAGAGACCCAGTACTTC. Amino acid sequence: CASTQSEETQYF.

In the case of this clonotype: Germline is not matched at one junction end, which may reflect a read error. V usage is TRBV6-5 and J usage is TRBJ2-6; TRBD2 agrees at 7 bases. This CDR3 is built from 19 residues. In germline, CDR1 is MNHEY, CDR2 SVGAGI. CDR3 coding DNA: TGTGCCAGCAGTTATTTACGGGAGGCATTGTCCCCTGGGGCCAACGTCCCGACTTTC. Translation gives CASSYLREALSPGANVPTF.

The V call is TRBV27, the J call TRBJ2-7; 8 bases match TRBD1. Trimming took 8 bases from V and 1 from J; bases not matched to a gene: 10. Germline CDR1 MNHEY, CDR2 SMNVEV (reference sequence). This CDR3 contains 15 residues. The DNA of the CDR3 is TGTGCCAGCGCCCCCGTGACAGGGGCGTCCTACGAGCAGTACTTC. This encodes CASAPVTGASYEQYF.